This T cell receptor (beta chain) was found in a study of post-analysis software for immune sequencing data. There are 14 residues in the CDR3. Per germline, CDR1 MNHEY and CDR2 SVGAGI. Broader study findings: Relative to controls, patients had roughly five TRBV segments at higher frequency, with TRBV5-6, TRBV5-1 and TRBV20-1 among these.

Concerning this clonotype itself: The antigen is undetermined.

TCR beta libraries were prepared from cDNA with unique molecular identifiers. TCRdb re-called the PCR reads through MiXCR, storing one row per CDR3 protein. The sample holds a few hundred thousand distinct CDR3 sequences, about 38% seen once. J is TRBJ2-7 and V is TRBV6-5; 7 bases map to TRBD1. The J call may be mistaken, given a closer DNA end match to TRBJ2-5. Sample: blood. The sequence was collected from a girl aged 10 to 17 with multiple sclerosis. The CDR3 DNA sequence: TGTGCCAGCAGACTCACACAGGGGAGAGAGACCCAGTACTTC. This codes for CASRLTQGRETQYF.